These T cell receptor beta chains were read from a single sample in a study of CD8 T cells in ankylosing spondylitis. TCRdb reanalysed the 5' RACE reads using MiXCR and keeps one entry per CDR3 protein. The repertoire consists of 130,000 or so distinct CDR3 sequences, with about an eighth occurring once and the leading ten covering 4.1%. The sample taken for sequencing was blood, either unsorted or a sorted T cell fraction (not recorded which). The receptors originated from a female donor with ankylosing spondylitis or in good health (not recorded which). Each CDR3 is given with its conserved first and last residue. A D gene is named only where the DNA matches it firmly. Not every row has a clone size; where given, it reads once, few, many or a size class.

size	D	V	J	DNA	CDR3
many	TRBD2	TRBV30	TRBJ2-5	TGTGCCTGGAGTGTAGCACTAGCGGGAATGGAGACCCAGTACTTC	CAWSVALAGMETQYF
many	.	TRBV5-1	TRBJ2-1	TGCGCCAGCAGCTGGCCGGGGATGAGCTCCTACAATGAGCAGTTCTTC	CASSWPGMSSYNEQFF
many	TRBD1	TRBV6-7	TRBJ1-1	TGTGCCAGCAGTTACAGGAGGAGACAGGGGAACACTGAAGCTTTCTTT	CASSYRRRQGNTEAFF
many	.	TRBV20-1	TRBJ2-2	TGCAGTGCCCACGTGTTGGGCGCGGGCGGGGAGCTGTTTTTT	CSAHVLGAGGELFF
many	.	TRBV7-9	TRBJ1-3	TGTGCCGGGAGAAAGGGAGGTGGAAACACCATATATTTT	CAGRKGGGNTIYF
many	.	TRBV12-3/TRBV12-4	TRBJ2-5	TGTGCCAGCAGCACCGACAGGAAACAGACCCAGTACTTC	CASSTDRKQTQYF
few	.	TRBV30	TRBJ2-3	TGTGCCTGGAGTGTACATGGCGGAGTACCCACAGATACGCAGTATTTT	CAWSVHGGVPTDTQYF
many	TRBD1	TRBV11-2	TRBJ2-7	TGTGCCAGCAGCCCCAGGGGGCCCGACCTTTTCAATTACTACGAGCAGTACTTC	CASSPRGPDLFNYYEQYF
few	TRBD1	TRBV12-3/TRBV12-4	TRBJ1-4	TGTGCCAGCAGTTTGATGGGACAGGGGGAAAAACTGTTTTTT	CASSLMGQGEKLFF
many	.	TRBV10-3	TRBJ1-4	TGTGCCATCAGTGACACCTTACTGACTAATGAAAAACTGTTTTTT	CAISDTLLTNEKLFF
many	TRBD2	TRBV3-1	TRBJ2-5	TGTGCCAGCAGCCATGCGACTAGCGAACAAGAGACCCAGTACTTC	CASSHATSEQETQYF
.	.	TRBV6-1	TRBJ2-1	TGTGCCAGCAGCCCGACTGGGAAGAGGGGTGAGCAGTTCTTC	CASSPTGKRGEQFF
many	TRBD1	TRBV5-1	TRBJ2-3	TGCGCCAGCAGCCGACAGGGATTCCTAACAGATACGCAGTATTTT	CASSRQGFLTDTQYF
many	.	TRBV20-1	TRBJ1-4	TGCAGTGCTAGAGAGGGGCAGGGGAAGGAAAAACTGTTTTTT	CSAREGQGKEKLFF
few	.	TRBV10-2	TRBJ1-5	TGCGCCAGCACCTCGTGGGGTATACAGCCCCAGCATTTT	CASTSWGIQPQHF
many	.	TRBV5-1	TRBJ1-4	TGCGCCAGCAGCTTGGCCGCGGGTTCGGGGATTCGGGAAAAACTGTTTTTT	CASSLAAGSGIREKLFF
.	TRBD2	TRBV20-1	TRBJ2-5	TGCAGTGCTCCGGGACTAGTAGGGGCCCAGTACTTC	CSAPGLVGAQYF
many	TRBD1	TRBV12-3/TRBV12-4	TRBJ2-3	TGTGCCAGCGTACTACAGGGGTTCAATACAGATACGCAGTATTTT	CASVLQGFNTDTQYF
many	.	TRBV2	TRBJ1-6	TGTGCCAGCACCGGTGGCGGTACCAGCTCCTATAATTCACCCCTCCACTTT	CASTGGGTSSYNSPLHF
.	TRBD1	TRBV6-1	TRBJ1-2	TGTGCCAGCCCGGGACAGAATTATGGCTACACCTTC	CASPGQNYGYTF
few	TRBD1	TRBV7-6	TRBJ2-7	TGTGCCAGCAGCTTAGCGATCTGGACAGGGGGCGTCGAGCAGTACTTC	CASSLAIWTGGVEQYF
many	.	TRBV5-1	TRBJ1-4	TGCGCCAGCAGCGTCGGGCGCGGTAATGAAAAACTGTTTTTT	CASSVGRGNEKLFF
many	.	TRBV11-2	TRBJ1-2	TGTGCCAGCAGCTTAGATCGGGGGGTACCTAACTATGGCTACACCTTC	CASSLDRGVPNYGYTF
many	.	TRBV7-6	TRBJ2-3	TGTGCCAGCAGCTTAGCCCGGCGAGGTACGCAGTATTTT	CASSLARRGTQYF
many	.	TRBV18	TRBJ2-5	TGTGCCAGCTCACCGAACAGGAGGGAGACCCAGTACTTC	CASSPNRRETQYF
many	.	TRBV5-1	TRBJ1-1	TGCGCCAGCAGCGCTATGGGGGGAACTGAAGCTTTCTTT	CASSAMGGTEAFF
many	.	TRBV7-2	TRBJ2-5	TGTGCCAGCACCCGTAGCTACCAAGAGACCCAGTACTTC	CASTRSYQETQYF
many	.	TRBV20-1	TRBJ2-1	TGCAGTGCCTCCGGACAAAATGAGCAGTTCTTC	CSASGQNEQFF
many	.	TRBV19	TRBJ2-7	TGTGCCAGTAGTACCCCACAGGGCCGGGAGCAGTACTTC	CASSTPQGREQYF
medium-sized	.	TRBV29-1	TRBJ1-1	TGCAGCGTCGTATACACTGAAGCTTTCTTT	CSVVYTEAFF
many	TRBD1	TRBV10-3	TRBJ1-5	TGTGCCATCAGTGACCCTGGACAGGGCGGGCAGCCCCAGCATTTT	CAISDPGQGGQPQHF
.	TRBD2	TRBV12-3/TRBV12-4	TRBJ2-5	TGTGCCAGTAGTTCGGGACTAGCGGGGGATAAGGAGACCCAGTACTTC	CASSSGLAGDKETQYF
many	.	TRBV5-4	TRBJ2-6	TGTGCCAGCAGCCGAACCGACTCTGGGGCCAACGTCCTGACTTTC	CASSRTDSGANVLTF
many	TRBD2	TRBV7-9	TRBJ2-3	TGTGCCAGCAGCTTACTATCTAGCGGGAGGAGGGGAGATACGCAGTATTTT	CASSLLSSGRRGDTQYF
.	.	TRBV7-9	TRBJ1-6	TGTGCCAGCAGCTTACCCGACTCCTATAATTCACCCCTCCACTTT	CASSLPDSYNSPLHF
.	.	TRBV19	TRBJ2-6	TGTGCCAGTAAAGGTGTGGGGTTAGGGGCCAACGTCCTGACTTTC	CASKGVGLGANVLTF
once	TRBD2	TRBV10-3	TRBJ2-7	TGTGCCACGGGGGGAAGCTACGAGCAGTACTTC	CATGGSYEQYF
many	TRBD1	TRBV27	TRBJ1-2	TGTGCCAGCAGTCTAAGGGCAGGACAGGGTAGCTATGGCTACACCTTC	CASSLRAGQGSYGYTF
.	TRBD1	TRBV23-1	TRBJ1-4	TGCGCCAGGGCAAACCGGGACAGTAATGAAAAACTGTTTTTT	CARANRDSNEKLFF
.	.	TRBV4-1	TRBJ2-3	TGCGCCAGCAGCCAGCCCGGCACAGATACGCAGTATTTT	CASSQPGTDTQYF
many	TRBD2	TRBV29-1	TRBJ2-2	TGCAGCGTTGAATTTAACCTAGCGGGGGGGTATGTGAGGACCGGGGAGCTGTTTTTT	CSVEFNLAGGYVRTGELFF
many	TRBD2	TRBV10-3	TRBJ2-2	TGTGCCATCAGTGATCGGCGGGGGGACACCGGGGAGCTGTTTTTT	CAISDRRGDTGELFF
.	.	TRBV9	TRBJ2-1	TGTGCCAGCAGCGTATGGGGCTCTTATGAGCAGTTCTTC	CASSVWGSYEQFF
.	.	TRBV30	TRBJ1-2	TGTGCCTGGAGTGTACTGGCAGGGAGAGGCTACACCTTC	CAWSVLAGRGYTF
many	.	TRBV5-1	TRBJ2-1	TGCGCCAGCAAAGTTGAGAGCTCCTACAATGAGCAGTTCTTC	CASKVESSYNEQFF
many	.	TRBV29-1	TRBJ1-1	TGCAGCGGGAGACAGGATACGAACACTGAAGCTTTCTTT	CSGRQDTNTEAFF
many	.	TRBV5-1	TRBJ1-2	TGCGCCAGCAGCTTGAGGCCGGAGGGCGGCTACACCTTC	CASSLRPEGGYTF
many	.	TRBV10-3	TRBJ2-1	TGTGCCATCAGTGAGCAAACCGGGGGCAATGAGCAGTTCTTC	CAISEQTGGNEQFF
many	TRBD2	TRBV7-2	TRBJ2-1	TGTGCCAGCAGCTTCCCTTCTAGCGGGAGCCCTTTGGAGCAGTTCTTC	CASSFPSSGSPLEQFF
many	.	TRBV6-5	TRBJ1-3	TGTGCCAGCAGTTACTCGACCTCTTCGGGAAACACCATATATTTT	CASSYSTSSGNTIYF
.	TRBD1	TRBV15	TRBJ1-5	TGTGCCACCAGCAGAGGAAATCTAGTGGTCCGGGACAGACGCAATCAGCCCCAGCATTTT	CATSRGNLVVRDRRNQPQHF
many	.	TRBV4-1	TRBJ1-4	TGCGCCAGCAGCCAACGCCCCCCGGGCACAGAGACGAGGAATGAAAAACTGTTTTTT	CASSQRPPGTETRNEKLFF
.	.	TRBV7-6	TRBJ1-1	TGTGCCAGCAGTTTCGGCTTTTTGAACACTGAAGCTCTCTTT	CASSFGFLNTEALF
.	.	TRBV28	TRBJ1-5	TGTGCCAGCACCATCACCGGCTGGGGGTCGGGGCAGCCCCAGCATTTT	CASTITGWGSGQPQHF
many	.	TRBV7-8	TRBJ2-1	TGTGCCAGCAGCTTCCAATGGGGGAGCTCCTACAATGAGCAGTTCTTC	CASSFQWGSSYNEQFF
few	.	TRBV7-6	TRBJ1-5	TGTGCCAGCAGCTTAGCCATTAGAAAAGGGGTCCCAGCCGGCAATCAGCCCCAGCATTTT	CASSLAIRKGVPAGNQPQHF
once	.	TRBV19	TRBJ2-7	TGTGCCAGTAGTTCCGAGCGGAACTCCTACGAGCAGTCCTTC	CASSSERNSYEQSF
.	TRBD1	TRBV2	TRBJ2-5	TGTGCCAGCAGTTCCCCAGGGGGCGCAGTGGAGACCCAGTACTTC	CASSSPGGAVETQYF
many	.	TRBV10-2	TRBJ1-6	TGCGCCAGCAGAGCAGACAGTTCCTATAATTCACCCCTCCACTTT	CASRADSSYNSPLHF